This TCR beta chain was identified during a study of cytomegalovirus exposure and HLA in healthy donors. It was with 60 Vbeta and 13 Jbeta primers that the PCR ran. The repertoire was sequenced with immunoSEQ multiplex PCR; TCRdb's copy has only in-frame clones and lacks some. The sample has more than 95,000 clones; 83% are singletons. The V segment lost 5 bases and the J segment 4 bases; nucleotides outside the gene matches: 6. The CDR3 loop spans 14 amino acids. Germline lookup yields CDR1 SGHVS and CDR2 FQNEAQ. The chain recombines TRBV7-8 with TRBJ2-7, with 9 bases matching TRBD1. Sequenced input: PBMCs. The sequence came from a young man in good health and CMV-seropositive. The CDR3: CASSPTGGPYEQYF. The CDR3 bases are TGTGCCAGCAGCCCAACAGGGGGCCCTTACGAGCAGTACTTC.